The 3 T cell receptor beta chains below all came from one sample that was sequenced in a study of graft-versus-host responses after intestinal transplantation. These TCRs are of unknown antigen specificity. Here immunoSEQ multiplex PCR was the method, and the copy in TCRdb shows in-frame clones only, minus some. The sample records approximately 75,000 clones, about 94% being singletons. Here the sequenced sample was unstimulated CD8+ T cells sorted from spleen or lymph node cells, taken before intestinal transplant. Every receptor here comes from a human donor who received an intestinal transplant.

This clone was seen only once. This chain joins TRBV5-1 and TRBJ2-5; 8 nucleotides line up with TRBD1. The CDR3 spans 14 residues. Germline loops: CDR1 SGHRS, CDR2 YFSETQ. V gave up 1 base and J gave up 4 bases; unmatched junction bases: 3. The CDR3 DNA sequence: TGCGCCAGCAGCTTGTCAGGGGGCGGAGAGACCCAGTACTTC. It encodes CASSLSGGGETQYF.

V gene TRBV5-1 combines with J gene TRBJ2-7; 8 nucleotides line up with TRBD1. The CDR3 loop spans 18 amino acids. Germline lookup yields CDR1 SGHRS and CDR2 YFSETQ. J was trimmed by 0 bases and V by 1 base; bases with no gene match: 12. The CDR3 spells CASSLPLTGEAGSYEQYF. The CDR3 DNA reads TGCGCCAGCAGCTTGCCTTTGACAGGGGAGGCGGGCTCCTACGAGCAGTACTTC.

V and J are TRBV10-3 and TRBJ2-3; D unclear. Germline CDR1 is ENHRY and CDR2 is SYGVKD. CDR3 length: 14 residues. Deletions cut 2 bases from V and 4 bases from J, with 10 bases between. The CDR3 DNA is TGTGCCATCAGTGAGGTAATAGCTGCAGATACGCAGTATTTT. Amino acids: CAISEVIAADTQYF.